The clone carrying this T cell receptor beta chain was picked up a small number of times. Its antigen is undetermined. The V end lost 5 bases, the J end lost 7 bases, and 18 bases lay between the germline ends. The CDR3 consists of 15 residues. The V gene's germline CDR1 is MGHDK and CDR2 SYGVNS. Next came a second PCR, run for about 7 to 12 cycles, which used a sample-barcoded 5' primer along with a J-beta primer mix. TCRdb reprocessed the 5' RACE reads via MiXCR and lists one record per CDR3 protein. This sample has about 2 million distinct CDR3 sequences; roughly 52% occur once, and the top ten carry around 2.1%. The sample is drawn from a study of blood T cells in healthy people across ages. Turning to the study itself: Template switching captured about one barcoded beta molecule per two T cells.

Whole-study results and caveats: A strong correlation between TCR beta diversity and naive T cell percentage was seen.

Sequences were obtained from blood. The TCR comes from a woman aged 40 to 50 in good health. The V and J genes are TRBV25-1 and TRBJ2-1; the D gene is possibly TRBD2 (6 bases). Written as DNA, the CDR3 is TGTGCCAGCAGTCTCGGGACTCCCCGGCCTAATGAGCAGTTCTTC. Its protein product is CASSLGTPRPNEQFF.